Following are 30 T cell receptor beta chains from one sample sequenced in a study of blood T cell repertoires in COVID-19. Generated by immunoSEQ multiplex PCR, the TCRdb table keeps only in-frame clones and is missing some. Of 100,000 to 150,000 clones in the sample, around 86% were seen once. The specimen was peripheral blood. All receptors come from a woman older than 75 with acute or convalescent COVID-19.

The chain is built from TRBV7-7 and TRBJ2-6, with D possibly TRBD2 on 5 matching bases. V shed 5 bases and J shed 1 base, with 9 bases lying between them. Germline CDR1 SSHAT, CDR2 FNYEAQ (reference sequence). The CDR3 extends over 15 amino acids. CDR3 region: CASSRGGSGANVLTF. CDR3 DNA sequence: TGTGCCAGCAGCCGCGGAGGATCTGGGGCCAACGTCCTGACTTTC.

J is TRBJ1-2 and V is TRBV9; TRBD1 might be the D (5 bases). Trimming cost V 4 bases and J 4 bases, with 14 bases left between them. This CDR3 comprises 14 residues. Germline V gene lookup returns CDR1 SGDLS and CDR2 YYNGEE. CDR3 residues: CASSSGRGGYGYTF. DNA of the CDR3: TGTGCCAGCAGCTCCGGTCGGGGGGGCTATGGCTACACCTTC.

As to this clone: The identical CDR3 is also encoded by other nucleotide sequences in the sample. This sequence joins TRBV5-1 and TRBJ1-1; D uncertain. Trimming pared 0 bases from V and 0 bases from J, leaving 6 bases between. CDR3 length equals 14 residues. CDR1 SGHRS and CDR2 YFSETQ come from the germline V gene. CDR3 in DNA: TGCGCCAGCAGCTTGGACAGAATGAACACTGAAGCTTTCTTT. Residues: CASSLDRMNTEAFF.

The J gene is TRBJ1-1, the V gene TRBV5-1, with 7 bases matching TRBD1. The CDR3 runs 14 residues. J gave up 4 bases and V 1 base, and 4 bases lay outside the gene matches. Germline CDR1 reads SGHRS; CDR2 reads YFSETQ. Here the CDR3 reads CASSLFGTATEAFF. The CDR3 coding sequence is TGCGCCAGCAGCTTGTTTGGGACAGCCACTGAAGCTTTCTTT.

The V call is TRBV19, the J call TRBJ1-2; 10 positions agree with TRBD1. Trimming removed 5 bases from V and 3 bases from J; junction bases left unmatched: 6. The CDR3 covers 15 residues. Germline CDR1 LNHDA, CDR2 SQIVND (reference sequence). CDR3 DNA: TGTGCCAGTAGTTTAACGGACAGGGGGGACTATGGCTACACCTTC. Amino acids: CASSLTDRGDYGYTF.

The CDR3 bases are TGTGCCAGCAGGGACTTCACAGATACGCAGTATTTT. This encodes CASRDFTDTQYF. The chain couples TRBV3-1 (or the pseudogene TRBV3-2) to TRBJ2-3; TRBD2 might be the D (5 bases). V dropped 6 bases and J dropped 2 bases, with 6 bases sitting between them. The CDR3 is 12 amino acids. Per germline, CDR1 LGHDT and CDR2 YNNKEL (reference sequence).

The V gene is TRBV7-8, the J gene TRBJ2-7; 11 bases line up with TRBD2. The CDR3 consists of 17 residues. Germline loops: CDR1 SGHVS, CDR2 FQNEAQ. Losses at the gene ends were 1 base for V and 7 bases for J; bases not matched to a gene: 12. DNA for the CDR3: TGTGCCAGCAGCTTAGTGAGCGTAGCGGGGGGGCCTCGGGAGCAGTACTTC. Its translation: CASSLVSVAGGPREQYF.

V gene TRBV5-5 combines with J gene TRBJ1-5; no reliable D call. Trimming pared 1 base from V and 5 bases from J, leaving 16 bases between. Germline-derived CDR1 and CDR2 are SGHKS and YYEKEE (reference sequence). This CDR3 has 16 amino acids. CDR3 bases: TGTGCCAGCAGCTTGTCTGGTGGCAGGTTCGATCAGCCCCAGCATTTT. It translates to CASSLSGGRFDQPQHF.

This chain connects TRBV13 to TRBJ1-6; D is undetermined. Per germline, CDR1 PRHDT and CDR2 FYEKMQ (reference sequence). The length of the CDR3 is 16 residues. V gave up 6 bases and J gave up 3 bases, with 15 bases separating them. The DNA for the CDR3 is TGTGCCAGCAGGGATCGGGGTCTGGGCTATAATTCACCCCTCCACTTT. It encodes CASRDRGLGYNSPLHF.

This chain uses TRBV24-1 with TRBJ2-1; D perhaps matches TRBD2 (7 bases). Germline V gene lookup returns CDR1 KGHDR and CDR2 SFDVKD. The length of the CDR3 is 14 residues. V was trimmed by 4 bases and J by 4 bases, leaving 10 bases between them. CDR3 DNA: TGTGCCACCAGTGAGGGGGGGCATTACAATGAGCAGTTCTTC. Translated: CATSEGGHYNEQFF.

The chain carries TRBV9 and TRBJ2-2; tentative D call: TRBD2 (6 bases). Germline V gene lookup returns CDR1 SGDLS and CDR2 YYNGEE. V lost 5 bases and J 7 bases, leaving 12 bases between the germline ends. CDR3 length equals 13 residues. The chain's CDR3 is CASRQEGSGELFF. The CDR3 DNA sequence: TGTGCCAGCAGGCAGGAGGGAAGCGGGGAGCTGTTTTTT.

The chain joins TRBV4-1 to TRBJ1-4; the D is unclear. The CDR3 consists of 13 residues. Trimming took 0 bases from V and 8 from J, leaving 7 bases between them. The germline V gene has CDR1 MGHRA and CDR2 YSYEKL. This CDR3 is CASSQEVREKLFF. CDR3 in DNA: TGCGCCAGCAGCCAAGAGGTCCGGGAAAAACTGTTTTTT.

The chain uses TRBV28 and TRBJ1-4, with D hard to call. The CDR3 sequence is 15 residues long. V was trimmed by 5 bases and J by 9 bases, leaving 19 bases between them. CDR1 MDHEN and CDR2 SYDVKM come from the germline V gene. The CDR3 nucleotides read TGTGCCAGCAGTCAAAGGACTACTGGGAGGAAAAAACTGTTTTTT. Protein sequence: CASSQRTTGRKKLFF.

This sequence joins TRBV6-5 and TRBJ1-6; maybe TRBD1 (5 bases). V was cut by 8 bases and J by 9 bases, with 17 bases left in between. Germline CDR1 MNHEY, CDR2 SVGAGI. CDR3 length: 14 amino acids. CDR3 DNA: TGTGCCAGCGTGGTCCGGGGGGTTTTTTCACCCCTCCACTTT. Its translation: CASVVRGVFSPLHF.

This clone was counted a few times. The genes are TRBV18 and TRBJ1-1; the match to TRBD1 covers 9 bases. V lost 3 bases and J lost 7; bases outside the gene matches: 3. Germline CDR1 and CDR2: KGHSH and LQKENI. The CDR3 is 13 residues long. This CDR3 reads CASSPETGGEAFF. CDR3 in DNA: TGTGCCAGCTCACCCGAGACAGGGGGTGAAGCTTTCTTT.

This chain connects TRBV20-1 to TRBJ1-2; 8 bases match TRBD1. The V gene's germline CDR1 is DFQATT and CDR2 SNEGSKA (reference sequence). The V and J ends lost 3 bases and 8 bases, in that order; junction bases with no gene match: 5. The CDR3 runs 12 residues. The CDR3 nucleotides are TGCAGTGCTAGTCTAACAGGGGGGGGCTACACCTTC. Amino acid sequence: CSASLTGGGYTF.

The chain has TRBV9 and TRBJ2-5, with a tentative D call TRBD2 (5 bases). Germline V CDR1 and CDR2: SGDLS, YYNGEE. V dropped 2 bases and J dropped 4 bases, with 15 bases sitting between them. This CDR3 is built from 15 residues. DNA of the CDR3: TGTGCCAGCAGCGTGGGATCGCCCGGAGGAGAGACCCAGTACTTC. Amino acid sequence: CASSVGSPGGETQYF.

This clone has just a few counts. This rearrangement joins TRBV6-5 to TRBJ2-7; D is perhaps TRBD1 (6 bases). The germline V and J ends were trimmed by 7 bases and 1 base, with 17 bases remaining between them. The CDR3 extends over 15 amino acids. CDR1 is MNHEY, CDR2 SVGAGI, per germline. The DNA of the CDR3 is TGTGCCAGCACCCAAGGGCAGGGGACATCCTACGAGCAGTACTTC. Protein sequence: CASTQGQGTSYEQYF.

This chain connects TRBV2 to TRBJ1-1; D remains ambiguous. The CDR3 length is 11 residues. CDR1 and CDR2 from the germline V gene are SNHLY and FYNNEI. Trimming took off 8 bases at V and 4 bases at J, with 8 bases between the two ends. This CDR3 is CASVFSTEAFF. In DNA, the CDR3 is TGTGCCAGCGTATTTTCCACTGAAGCTTTCTTT.

The chain recombines TRBV6-6 with TRBJ2-7; TRBD1 aligns across 8 bases. J gave up 2 bases and V 5 bases, and 5 bases lay outside the gene matches. The germline CDR1 and CDR2 sequences are MNHNY and SVGAGI (reference sequence). The CDR3 contains 14 residues. The chain's CDR3 is CASSRQGPAYEQYF. In DNA, the CDR3 is TGTGCCAGCAGTAGACAGGGGCCCGCCTACGAGCAGTACTTC.

In the case of this clone: The junction shows a germline mismatch at one end, possibly a read error. The chain couples TRBV2 to TRBJ1-6, with TRBD1 matching over 7 bases. The CDR3 has 11 residues. Germline CDR1 reads SNHLY; CDR2 reads FYNNEI. The CDR3 nucleotides read TGTGCCAGCAGTGTGGAGGGGGCTAACCTTTTT. This codes for CASSVEGANLF.

The J gene is TRBJ1-4, the V gene TRBV2; 9 bases map to TRBD1. Germline CDR1 and CDR2: SNHLY and FYNNEI. V gave up 5 bases and J gave up 7 bases; unmatched junction bases: 8. The CDR3 spans 15 residues. The CDR3 sequence is CASSLPQQGAEKLFF. CDR3 DNA: TGTGCCAGCAGTCTACCCCAACAGGGGGCTGAAAAACTGTTTTTT. The whole variable domain, filled in from reference TRBV2 and TRBJ1-4, reads EPEVTQTPSHQVTQMGQEVILRCVPISNHLYFYWYRQILGQKVEFLVSFYNNEISEKSEIFDDQFSVERPDGSNFTLKIRSTKLEDSAMYFCASSLPQQGAEKLFFGSGTQLSVL.

The V call is TRBV15, the J call TRBJ2-7, with 7 bases lining up with TRBD1. Looked up from germline, CDR1 is LNHNV and CDR2 is YYDKDF (reference sequence). The CDR3 totals 13 residues. Trimming removed 4 bases from V and 3 bases from J; junction bases left unmatched: 3. Here the CDR3 reads CATSIGQDYEQYV. The CDR3 bases are TGTGCCACCAGCATAGGACAGGACTACGAGCAGTACGTC.

This rearrangement joins TRBV6-6 to TRBJ1-1; no clear D gene. The V and J ends lost 2 bases and 1 base respectively, with 11 bases between them. The CDR3 extends over 15 amino acids. The germline CDR1 and CDR2 sequences are MNHNY and SVGAGI (reference sequence). The CDR3 region has the DNA TGTGCCAGCAGTTACCCAGGCCGGGGGAACACTGAAGCTTTCTTT. Translated: CASSYPGRGNTEAFF.

V usage is TRBV4-2 and J usage is TRBJ1-2; perhaps TRBD1 as D (6 bases). This CDR3 region has 16 residues. Germline V gene lookup returns CDR1 LGHNA and CDR2 YNFKEQ. Trimming pared 4 bases from V and 8 bases from J, leaving 23 bases between. The DNA for the CDR3 is TGTGCCAGCAGCCTAACCTCTATGACAGGCCGGTTGGGCTACACCTTC. This gives the protein CASSLTSMTGRLGYTF.

V and J are TRBV6-5 and TRBJ1-2; 9 bases align to TRBD1. Germline CDR1 reads MNHEY; CDR2 reads SVGAGI. J lost 4 bases, V lost 0 bases, and 3 bases had no gene match. The CDR3 contains 15 residues. The CDR3 is CASSYSTGGAYGYTF. CDR3 nucleotides: TGTGCCAGCAGTTACTCGACAGGGGGTGCCTATGGCTACACCTTC.

The J gene is TRBJ2-1, the V gene TRBV3-1 (or the pseudogene TRBV3-2); perhaps TRBD1 as D (6 bases). CDR1 is LGHDT and CDR2 is YNNKEL in the germline V gene (reference sequence). V lost 4 bases, J lost 9 bases, and 16 bases lay in between. The CDR3 loop spans 14 amino acids. CDR3 loop: CASSLGTGTGEQFF. The CDR3 nucleotides read TGTGCCAGCAGCCTCGGAACAGGGACGGGTGAGCAGTTCTTC.

This CDR3 is CASSSLRPEKAFF. The CDR3 region has the DNA TGTGCCAGCAGTTCCCTAAGGCCGGAGAAAGCTTTCTTT. The chain is built from TRBV7-3 and TRBJ1-1; D remains unclear. Trimming removed 6 bases at V and 9 bases at J, with 17 bases between. The CDR3 spans 13 residues. The V gene's germline CDR1 is SGHTA and CDR2 FQGTGA.

The rearrangement uses TRBV4-1 and TRBJ1-4; D unresolved. Looked up from germline, CDR1 is MGHRA and CDR2 is YSYEKL. This CDR3 contains 13 residues. Trimming shortened V by 2 bases and J by 6 bases, and 7 bases separated the two germline ends. The DNA for the CDR3 is TGCGCCAGCAGCCAACAGGTGGATGAAAAACTGTTTTTT. It yields the protein CASSQQVDEKLFF.

V and J are TRBV29-1 and TRBJ1-1, with D possibly matching TRBD1 (5 bases). The CDR3 length is 15 residues. The germline gives CDR1 SQVTM, CDR2 ANQGSEA. The V end lost 7 bases, the J end lost 3 bases, and 21 bases lay between the germline ends. The CDR3 sequence is CSASTVGGGYTEAFF. The CDR3 DNA reads TGCAGCGCCTCAACCGTGGGCGGGGGGTACACTGAAGCTTTCTTT.